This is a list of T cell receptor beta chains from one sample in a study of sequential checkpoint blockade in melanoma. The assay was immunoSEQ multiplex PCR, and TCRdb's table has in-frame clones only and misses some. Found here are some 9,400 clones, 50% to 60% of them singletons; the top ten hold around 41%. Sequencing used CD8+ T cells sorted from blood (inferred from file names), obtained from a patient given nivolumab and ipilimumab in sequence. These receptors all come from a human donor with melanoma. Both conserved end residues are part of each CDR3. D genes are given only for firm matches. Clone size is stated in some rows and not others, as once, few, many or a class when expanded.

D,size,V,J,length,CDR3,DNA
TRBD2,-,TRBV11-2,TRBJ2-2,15,CASSFTSGVTGELFF,TGTGCCAGCAGCTTTACTAGCGGGGTCACCGGGGAGCTGTTTTTT
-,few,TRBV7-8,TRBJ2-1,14,CASSPTGVVNEQFF,TGTGCCAGCAGCCCCACCGGGGTAGTCAATGAGCAGTTCTTC
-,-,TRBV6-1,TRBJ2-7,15,CASSEIAQGAYEQYF,TGTGCCAGCAGTGAAATTGCACAGGGAGCCTACGAGCAGTACTTC
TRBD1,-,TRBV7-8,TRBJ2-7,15,CASSLRGRQFYEQYF,TGTGCCAGCAGCTTAAGGGGGCGCCAGTTCTACGAGCAGTACTTC
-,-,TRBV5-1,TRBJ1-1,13,CASSRQPNTEAFF,TGCGCCAGCAGCAGACAACCGAACACTGAAGCTTTCTTT
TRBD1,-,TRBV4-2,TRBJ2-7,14,CASSPGQGWYEQYF,TGTGCCAGCAGCCCGGGACAGGGCTGGTACGAGCAGTACTTC
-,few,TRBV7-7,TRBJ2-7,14,CASSLSTGSYEQYF,TGTGCTAGCAGCTTGTCGACAGGTTCCTACGAGCAGTACTTC
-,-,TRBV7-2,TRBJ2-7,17,CASSLAGGPGTSYEQYF,TGTGCCAGCAGCTTAGCGGGGGGGCCGGGGACCTCGTACGAGCAGTACTTC
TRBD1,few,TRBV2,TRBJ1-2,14,CASSAGTAFYGYTF,TGTGCCAGCAGTGCCGGGACAGCTTTCTATGGCTACACCTTC
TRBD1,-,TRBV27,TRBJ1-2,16,CASSLSGQGGPNGYTF,TGTGCCAGCAGTTTATCGGGACAGGGAGGTCCAAATGGCTACACCTTC
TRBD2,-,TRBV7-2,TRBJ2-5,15,CASSLGTSGQETQYF,TGTGCCAGCAGCTTAGGGACTAGCGGTCAAGAGACCCAGTACTTC
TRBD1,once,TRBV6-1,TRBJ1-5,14,CASRGQGAIQPQHF,TGTGCCAGCAGGGGACAGGGGGCAATACAGCCCCAGCATTTT
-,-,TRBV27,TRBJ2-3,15,CASSYVGSNVDTQYF,TGTGCCAGCAGTTATGTTGGCTCAAACGTAGATACGCAGTATTTT
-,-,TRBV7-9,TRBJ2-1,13,CASWAGGYNEQFF,TGTGCCAGCTGGGCCGGGGGCTACAATGAGCAGTTCTTC
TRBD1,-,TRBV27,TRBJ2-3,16,CASTVTGGRLTDTQYF,TGTGCCAGCACCGTGACAGGGGGCAGATTGACAGATACGCAGTATTTT
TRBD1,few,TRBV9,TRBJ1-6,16,CASSVAYRGQGSPLHF,TGTGCCAGCAGCGTGGCATACAGGGGACAGGGTTCACCCCTCCACTTT
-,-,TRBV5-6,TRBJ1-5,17,CASSLARGTPRNQPQHF,TGTGCCAGCAGCTTGGCAAGAGGGACACCGCGCAATCAGCCCCAGCATTTT
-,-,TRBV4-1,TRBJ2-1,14,CASSQENAIRVKFF,TGCGCCAGCAGCCAAGAAAACGCAATCAGGGTTAAGTTCTTC
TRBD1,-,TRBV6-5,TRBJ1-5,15,CASSADRGLEQPQHF,TGTGCCAGCAGTGCAGACAGGGGGCTCGAGCAGCCCCAGCATTTT
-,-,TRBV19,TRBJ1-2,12,CASSIGSSGYTF,TGTGCCAGTAGTATTGGGAGTTCTGGCTACACCTTC
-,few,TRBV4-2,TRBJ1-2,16,CASSQEEGAHNYGYTF,TGTGCCAGCAGCCAAGAAGAAGGGGCCCATAACTATGGCTACACCTTC
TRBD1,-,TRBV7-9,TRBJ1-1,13,CASSLTGATEAFF,TGTGCCAGCAGCCTGACAGGGGCGACTGAAGCTTTCTTT
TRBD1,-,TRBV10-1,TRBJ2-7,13,CASSPGQGNEQYF,TGCGCCAGCAGTCCCGGACAGGGAAACGAGCAGTACTTC
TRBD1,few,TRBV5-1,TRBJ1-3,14,CASSRGTGRNTIYF,TGCGCCAGCAGCCGCGGGACAGGGAGGAACACCATATATTTT
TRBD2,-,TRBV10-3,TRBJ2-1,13,CAVGEGSDNEQFF,TGTGCCGTAGGGGAGGGGAGCGACAATGAGCAGTTCTTC
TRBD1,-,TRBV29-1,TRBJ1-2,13,CSVLTGTNYGYTF,TGCAGCGTTTTGACAGGGACCAACTATGGCTACACCTTC
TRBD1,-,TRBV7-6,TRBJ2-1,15,CASSRTGSSYNEQFF,TGTGCCAGCAGCCGGACAGGGAGCTCCTACAATGAGCAGTTCTTC
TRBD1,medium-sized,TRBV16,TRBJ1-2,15,CASSQGQGANYGYTF,TGTGCCAGCAGCCAAGGACAGGGAGCTAACTATGGCTACACCTTC
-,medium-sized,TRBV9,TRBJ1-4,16,CASSVATGLVNEKLFF,TGTGCCAGCAGCGTAGCGACAGGTCTAGTTAATGAAAAACTGTTTTTT
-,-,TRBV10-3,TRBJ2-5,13,CASREGARETQYF,TGTGCTTCTCGGGAGGGGGCCCGAGAGACCCAGTACTTC
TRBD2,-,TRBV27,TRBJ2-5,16,CASRLLAGWADETQYF,TGTGCCAGCCGCCTACTAGCGGGCTGGGCAGATGAGACCCAGTACTTC
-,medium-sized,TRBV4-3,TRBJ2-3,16,CASSQVYEGLTDTQYF,TGCGCCAGCAGCCAAGTATATGAAGGACTCACAGATACGCAGTATTTT
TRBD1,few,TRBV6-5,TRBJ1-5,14,CASSSGQVGTPQHF,TGTGCCAGCAGTTCGGGACAGGTCGGTACGCCCCAGCATTTT
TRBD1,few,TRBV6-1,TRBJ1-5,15,CASSSDRGSNQPQHF,TGTGCCAGCAGTTCGGACAGGGGCAGCAATCAGCCCCAGCATTTT
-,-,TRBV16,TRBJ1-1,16,CASSQSAGEGRAEAFF,TGTGCCAGCAGCCAATCGGCCGGGGAAGGGAGGGCTGAAGCTTTCTTT
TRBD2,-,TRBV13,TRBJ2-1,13,CASSRFSGGEQFF,TGTGCCAGCAGCAGGTTTAGCGGGGGGGAGCAGTTCTTC
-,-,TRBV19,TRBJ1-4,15,CASSQSGTGGKKLFF,TGTGCCAGTAGCCAATCCGGGACGGGGGGAAAAAAACTGTTTTTT
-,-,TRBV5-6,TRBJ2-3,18,CASSLRMRGGFITDTQYF,TGTGCCAGCAGCCTCAGAATGCGGGGCGGCTTCATCACAGATACGCAGTATTTT
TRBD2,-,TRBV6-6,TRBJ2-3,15,CASSLSGGSRDTQYF,TGTGCCAGCAGCCTTAGCGGGGGGTCCCGAGATACGCAGTATTTT
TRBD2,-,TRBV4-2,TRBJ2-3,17,CASSQDSGGAGTDTQYF,TGTGCCAGCAGCCAAGATAGCGGGGGGGCCGGAACAGATACGCAGTATTTT
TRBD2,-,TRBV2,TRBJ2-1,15,CASSKASGAHNEQFF,TGTGCCAGCAGTAAGGCTAGCGGGGCCCACAATGAGCAGTTCTTC
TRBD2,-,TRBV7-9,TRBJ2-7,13,CASSSSGGYEQYF,TGTGCCAGCAGCTCCTCGGGGGGCTACGAGCAGTACTTC
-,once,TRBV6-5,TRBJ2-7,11,CASGPGYEQYF,TGTGCCAGCGGTCCAGGCTACGAGCAGTACTTC
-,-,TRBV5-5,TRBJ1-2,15,CASSLAVAARYGYTF,TGTGCCAGCAGCTTGGCTGTCGCCGCACGGTATGGCTACACCTTC
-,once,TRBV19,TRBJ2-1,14,CASSSALAYNEQFF,TGTGCCAGTAGCTCTGCTCTAGCCTACAATGAGCAGTTCTTC
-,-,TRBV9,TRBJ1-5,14,CASSVGGGSQPQHF,TGTGCCAGCAGCGTAGGGGGGGGTTCTCAGCCCCAGCATTTT
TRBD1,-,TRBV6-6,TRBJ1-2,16,CASSYSRQGRGYGYTF,TGTGCCAGCAGTTACTCGAGACAGGGGAGAGGCTATGGCTACACCTTC
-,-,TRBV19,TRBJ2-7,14,CASSIGGVAYEQYF,TGTGCCAGTAGTATCGGCGGCGTGGCATACGAGCAGTACTTC
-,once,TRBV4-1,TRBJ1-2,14,CASSQVNRDYGYTF,TGCGCCAGCAGCCAAGTGAACAGGGACTATGGCTACACCTTC
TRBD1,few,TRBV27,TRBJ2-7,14,CASSFRDRDHEQYF,TGTGCCAGCAGTTTCCGGGACAGGGACCACGAGCAGTACTTC
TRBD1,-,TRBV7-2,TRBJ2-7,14,CASSLGTGAGEQYF,TGTGCCAGCAGCTTAGGGACAGGGGCCGGCGAGCAGTACTTC
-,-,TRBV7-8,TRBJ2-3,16,CASSLVGRSSTDTQYF,TGTGCCAGCAGCTTAGTGGGCAGATCTAGCACAGATACGCAGTATTTT
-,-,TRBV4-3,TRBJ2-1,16,CASSQEALRGINEQFF,TGCGCCAGCAGCCAAGAAGCCCTCCGGGGGATTAATGAGCAGTTCTTC